This T cell receptor beta chain is from a study of early T cells in non-severe SARS-CoV-2 infection. Whole-study context: Unpaired chains resulted from sequencing bulk RNA of unsorted whole blood.

There are many counts of this clonotype. Each cDNA molecule carried a unique molecular identifier. TCRdb processed the 5' RACE reads anew with MiXCR; each CDR3 protein has one entry. The table records approximately 52,000 distinct CDR3 sequences, 8% to 10% of them present only once. The germline V and J ends were trimmed by 6 bases and 2 bases, with 5 bases remaining between them. The CDR3 is made up of 12 amino acids. The sequence came from an adult who was a healthcare worker with PCR-confirmed SARS-CoV-2 infection or an uninfected control (not recorded which). What was sequenced was whole blood. V gene TRBV12-3 or TRBV12-4 combines with J gene TRBJ1-5; D gene unclear. The CDR3: CASRGGNQPQHF. The CDR3 region has the DNA TGTGCCAGCAGGGGAGGCAATCAGCCCCAGCATTTT.